What follows is one TCR beta chain and its context. As handled by the study authors: Counts of nucleated cells, estimated from reference gene primer amplification, were obtained. Produced via immunoSEQ multiplex PCR; TCRdb's table is partial and in-frame only. V, J and clone size are taken as reported in that table, and D and trimming were inferred from the DNA itself. The table records about 410,000 clones, around 91% of them present only once. The Seattle patients, enrolled during active infection, were followed longitudinally. Trimming pared 0 bases from V and 4 bases from J, leaving 8 bases between. This CDR3 spans 14 amino acids. Germline V gives CDR1 SGHDT, CDR2 YYEEEE. The entry originates in a study of blood T cell repertoires in COVID-19. Background on the study: Sites in the United States, Italy and Spain provided acute and convalescent COVID-19 samples.

Sequencing input: peripheral blood. The sequence was obtained from a woman aged 40 to 49 with COVID-19, enrolled during active disease. V gene TRBV5-6 combines with J gene TRBJ2-1; no clear D. This CDR3 is CASSLEVGYNEQFF. CDR3 DNA sequence: TGTGCCAGCAGCTTGGAGGTCGGGTACAATGAGCAGTTCTTC.